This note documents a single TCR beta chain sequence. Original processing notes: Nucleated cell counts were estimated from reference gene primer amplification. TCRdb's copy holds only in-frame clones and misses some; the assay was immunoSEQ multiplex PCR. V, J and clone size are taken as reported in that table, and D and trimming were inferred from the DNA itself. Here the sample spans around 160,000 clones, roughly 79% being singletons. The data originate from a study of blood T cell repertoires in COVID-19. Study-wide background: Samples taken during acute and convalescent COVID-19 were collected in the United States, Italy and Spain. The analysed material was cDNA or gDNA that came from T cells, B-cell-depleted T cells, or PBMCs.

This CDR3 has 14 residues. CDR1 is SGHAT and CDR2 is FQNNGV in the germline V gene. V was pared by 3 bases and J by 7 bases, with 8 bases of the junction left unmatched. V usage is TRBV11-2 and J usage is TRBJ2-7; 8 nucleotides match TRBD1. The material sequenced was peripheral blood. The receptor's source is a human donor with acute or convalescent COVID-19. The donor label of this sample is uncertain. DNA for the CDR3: TGTGCCAGCAGCTTGGACAGGGCCTCGTATGAGCAGTACTTC. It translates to CASSLDRASYEQYF. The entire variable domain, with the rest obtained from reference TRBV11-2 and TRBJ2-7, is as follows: EAGVAQSPRYKIIEKRQSVAFWCNPISGHATLYWYQQILGQGPKLLIQFQNNGVVDDSQLPKDRFSAERLKGVDSTLKIQPAKLEDSAVYLCASSLDRASYEQYFGPGTRLTVT.